This TCR beta chain was captured in a study of T-cell memory formation after mild COVID-19. The V end was cut by 5 bases, the J end by 0 bases, with 9 bases between. Germline CDR1 reads SGHTA; CDR2 reads FQGTGA. The CDR3 is 14 residues long. Via MiXCR, TCRdb re-called the 5' RACE reads, giving one row per CDR3 protein. The sample consists of more than 400,000 distinct CDR3 sequences, 15% to 20% of them appearing once. This clonotype was seen a handful of times. No antigen is known for it. Study conclusions and caveats: Mainly in CM and EM were contracting CD4+ clones; CD8+ were in EMRA. Pre-infection memory harbored some responding clones, suggesting cross-reactive memory joined. CD4/CD8 balance characterized clones contracting day 15 to 85, and CD4+ skew characterized later expanders.

The chain links TRBV7-3 to TRBJ2-3; the D call may be TRBD1 or TRBD2 (5 bases each). Sequencing used PBMCs or a T cell subset sorted from them (not recorded which). The clonotype comes from an adult woman who had mild COVID-19 (a few samples of this study predate the infection). Cell type and time point are not known. The chain's CDR3 is CASSHRDSTDTQYF. The DNA of the CDR3 is TGTGCCAGCAGCCACCGGGACAGCACAGATACGCAGTATTTT.